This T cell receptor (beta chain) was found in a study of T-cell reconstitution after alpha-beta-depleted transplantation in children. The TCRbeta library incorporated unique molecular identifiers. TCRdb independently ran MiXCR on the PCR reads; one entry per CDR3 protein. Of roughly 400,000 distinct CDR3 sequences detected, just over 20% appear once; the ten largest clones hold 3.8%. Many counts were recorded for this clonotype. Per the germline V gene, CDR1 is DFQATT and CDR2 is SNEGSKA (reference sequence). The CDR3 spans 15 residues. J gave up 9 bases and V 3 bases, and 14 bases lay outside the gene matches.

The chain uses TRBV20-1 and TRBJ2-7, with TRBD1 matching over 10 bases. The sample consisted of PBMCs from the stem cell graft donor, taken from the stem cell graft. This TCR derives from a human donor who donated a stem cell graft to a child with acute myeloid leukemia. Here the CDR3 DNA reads TGCAGTGCTAGCAACCTCCGGGACAGGGGATCTGGGCAGTACTTC. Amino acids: CSASNLRDRGSGQYF.